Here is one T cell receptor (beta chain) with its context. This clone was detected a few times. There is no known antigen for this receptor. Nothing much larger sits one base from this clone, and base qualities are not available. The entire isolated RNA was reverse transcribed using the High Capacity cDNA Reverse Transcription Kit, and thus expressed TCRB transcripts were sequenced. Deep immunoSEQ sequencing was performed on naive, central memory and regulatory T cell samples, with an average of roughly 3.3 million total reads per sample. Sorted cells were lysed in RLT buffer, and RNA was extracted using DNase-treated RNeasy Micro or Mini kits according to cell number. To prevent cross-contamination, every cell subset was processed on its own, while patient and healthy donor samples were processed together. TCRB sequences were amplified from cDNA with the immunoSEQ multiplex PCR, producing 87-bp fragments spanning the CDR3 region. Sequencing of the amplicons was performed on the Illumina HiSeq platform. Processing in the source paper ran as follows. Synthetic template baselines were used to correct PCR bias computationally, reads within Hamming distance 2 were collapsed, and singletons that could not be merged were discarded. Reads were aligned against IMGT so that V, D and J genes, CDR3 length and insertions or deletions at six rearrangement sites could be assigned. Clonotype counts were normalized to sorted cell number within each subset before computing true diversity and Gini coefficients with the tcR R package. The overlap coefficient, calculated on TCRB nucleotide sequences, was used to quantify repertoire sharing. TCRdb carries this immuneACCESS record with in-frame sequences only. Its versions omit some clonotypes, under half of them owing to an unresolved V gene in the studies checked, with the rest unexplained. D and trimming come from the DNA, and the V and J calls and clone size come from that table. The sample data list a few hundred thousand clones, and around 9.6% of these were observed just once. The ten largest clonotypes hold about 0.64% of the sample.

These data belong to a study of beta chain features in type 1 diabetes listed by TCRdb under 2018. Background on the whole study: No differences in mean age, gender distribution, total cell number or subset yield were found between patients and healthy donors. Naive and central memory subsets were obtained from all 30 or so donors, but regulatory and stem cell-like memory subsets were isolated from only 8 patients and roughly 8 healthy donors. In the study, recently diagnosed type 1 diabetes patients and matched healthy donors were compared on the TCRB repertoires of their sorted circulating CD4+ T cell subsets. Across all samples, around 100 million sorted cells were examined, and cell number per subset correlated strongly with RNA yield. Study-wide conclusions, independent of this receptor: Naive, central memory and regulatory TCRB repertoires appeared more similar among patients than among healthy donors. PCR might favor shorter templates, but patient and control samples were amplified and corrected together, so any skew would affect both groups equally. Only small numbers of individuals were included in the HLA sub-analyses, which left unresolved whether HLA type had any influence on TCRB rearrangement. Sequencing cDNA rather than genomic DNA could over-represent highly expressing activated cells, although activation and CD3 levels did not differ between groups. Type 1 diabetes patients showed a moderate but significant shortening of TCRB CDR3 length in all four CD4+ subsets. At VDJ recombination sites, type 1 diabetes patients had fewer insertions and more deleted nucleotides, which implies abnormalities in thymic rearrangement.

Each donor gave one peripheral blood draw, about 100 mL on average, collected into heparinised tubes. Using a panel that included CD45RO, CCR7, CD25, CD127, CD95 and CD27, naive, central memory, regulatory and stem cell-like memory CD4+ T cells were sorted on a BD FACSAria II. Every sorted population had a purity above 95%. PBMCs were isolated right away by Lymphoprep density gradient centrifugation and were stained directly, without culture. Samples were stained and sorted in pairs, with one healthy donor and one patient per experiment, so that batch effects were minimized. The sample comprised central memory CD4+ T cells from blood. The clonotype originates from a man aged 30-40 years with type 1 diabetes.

CDR3 region: CASSAGPGNTEAFF. The nucleotide sequence is TGCGCCAGCAGCGCGGGACCGGGTAATACTGAAGCTTTCTTT. Recombination joined TRBV5-1 with TRBJ1-1, and TRBD1 may be the D gene, going by 5 matching bases. The CDR3, cysteine through phenylalanine, is 14 amino acids long. The retained sequence is limited to the CDR3, 42 bases, with the frame set at the first base. Sequences SGHRS (CDR1) and YFSETQ (CDR2) are obtained from the germline V gene. Trimming costs V 4 bases and J 5 bases, and their ends lie 15 bases apart.